One TCR beta chain is described in this entry. What it recognizes is unknown. The CDR3 is 13 amino acids. The germline V gene has CDR1 LGHNA and CDR2 YNFKEQ. This entry comes from a study of T cells expressing NK-cell markers. Background on the study: HCMV serostatus: most of the eight sequenced donors positive, one negative.

Study-level results: There remained a lack of clarity about HCMV specificity of expanded NKG2C+ T cell clones.

With UMIs, 5'RACE template switching was used to make TCR beta cDNA. TCRdb reworked the 5' RACE reads into one entry per CDR3 protein, no DNA. The repertoire table contains 140,000 or so distinct CDR3 sequences. The sequenced sample was blood T cells: a sorted CD56 or NKG2C T cell subset, CD4+ or CD8+ T cells, or bulk PBMC T cells (not recorded which). The TCR was taken from a man between 18 and 29 years old in good health. The chain recombines TRBV4-2 with TRBJ2-2. This CDR3 reads CASSQDKVAELFF.